This T cell receptor beta chain was recovered during a study of CD8 T cells in Susac syndrome. For this clonotype: Its target is not known.

Study-wide results and limits: The study conceded that relatively few individuals underwent its TCR sequencing and HLA analysis.

TCR beta was sequenced from blood CD8+ and CD4+ T cells. The CD8+ and CD4+ T cells were isolated magnetically using a negative isolation approach, whereas the TEMRA cells were enriched by FACS. An input of roughly 0.45 to 1 ug of RNA was subjected to reverse transcription using random hexamers. An immunoSEQ multiplex PCR amplified TCR beta CDR3 over 54 Vbeta and 13 Jbeta. One entry per CDR3 protein, called by TCRdb with MiXCR from the immunoSEQ multiplex PCR reads. The table has some 47,000 distinct CDR3 sequences, about 91% seen once. Sequenced input: CD8+ T cells from PBMCs. The origin of this receptor is a human donor in good health.

This CDR3 is CASSPGTSGDGEQYF. The CDR3, as DNA: TGTGCCAGCAGCCCCGGGACTAGCGGAGACGGGGAGCAGTACTTC. The chain employs TRBV7-2 and TRBJ2-7; TRBD2 agrees at 11 bases. This CDR3 has 15 residues. Per the germline V gene, CDR1 is SGHTA and CDR2 is FQGNSA. Trimming cost V 5 bases and J 7 bases; bases outside gene matches: 10.